The 20 T cell receptor beta chains listed next were all sequenced from one sample in a study of Ad26.COV2.S vaccination and SARS-CoV-2 variants. Sequencing used immunoSEQ multiplex PCR; TCRdb keeps in-frame clones, though not all of them. The sample lists fewer than 300,000 clones, around 87% occurring once. Treatment denoted: about 20 received Ad26.COV2.S at low or high dose, single or two shots; 5 received placebo; per-sample allocation not given. Collection of samples fell on day 63 after the first vaccine or placebo injection. This material consisted of peripheral blood, taken in a trial of Ad26.COV2.S vaccine versus placebo. The receptor set was obtained from a person aged 18 to 59 who received the Ad26.COV2.S COVID-19 vaccine or a placebo.

This clone was found once. The chain joins TRBV18 to TRBJ1-1; D is undetermined. Looked up from germline, CDR1 is KGHSH and CDR2 is LQKENI. This CDR3 contains 15 residues. Trimming cost V 3 bases and J 0 bases, with 11 bases left between them. The CDR3 DNA reads as TGTGCCAGCTCACCTATGGACGCACTGAACACTGAAGCTTTCTTT. Amino acid sequence: CASSPMDALNTEAFF.

With regard to this clone: In the same sample, other DNA sequences code for this CDR3. The rearrangement uses TRBV28 and TRBJ1-6; D gene ambiguous. The CDR3 runs 13 residues. Looked up from germline, CDR1 is MDHEN and CDR2 is SYDVKM. The V and J ends lost 4 bases and 5 bases respectively, with 6 bases between them. The CDR3 protein is CASSSRNNSPLHF. In DNA, the CDR3 is TGTGCCAGCAGTTCGAGGAATAATTCACCCCTCCACTTT.

CDR3 sequence: CASSEEADRFGYTF. For the CDR3, the DNA is TGTGCCAGCAGTGAGGAGGCGGACAGGTTCGGCTACACCTTC. The chain is built from TRBV6-4 and TRBJ1-2, with TRBD1 matching 7 bases. Germline trimming cut 3 bases from V and 8 bases from J; bases unmatched to any gene: 9. Germline V lookup: CDR1 MRHNA, CDR2 SNTAGT. This CDR3 is 14 amino acids long.

This sequence joins TRBV7-8 and TRBJ1-5; D is ambiguous. The CDR3 runs to 15 residues. Germline V gene data show CDR1 as SGHVS and CDR2 as FQNEAQ. With 0 bases removed from V and 0 bases from J, the gap between germline ends came to 6 bases. CDR3 loop: CASSLARGSNQPQHF. DNA of the CDR3: TGTGCCAGCAGCTTAGCGCGCGGTAGCAATCAGCCCCAGCATTTT.

The chain employs TRBV29-1 and TRBJ1-1; TRBD1 agrees at 8 bases. V gave up 3 bases and J gave up 4 bases; unmatched junction bases: 7. This CDR3 contains 14 residues. Per the germline V gene, CDR1 is SQVTM and CDR2 is ANQGSEA. The CDR3 sequence is CSVEPDRAGTEAFF. CDR3 sequence (DNA): TGCAGCGTTGAGCCGGACAGGGCCGGCACTGAAGCTTTCTTT.

The V and J genes are TRBV6-5 and TRBJ2-7; D not resolved. The germline gives CDR1 MNHEY, CDR2 SVGAGI. The CDR3 is made up of 14 amino acids. V gave up 2 bases and J gave up 2 bases, with 10 bases separating them. CDR3 amino acids: CASSYGGSTYEQYF. CDR3 bases: TGTGCCAGCAGTTACGGCGGATCCACCTACGAGCAGTACTTC.

The CDR3 loop reads CASSQRQGGNTGELFF. The CDR3 bases are TGTGCCAGCTCGCAACGACAGGGAGGGAACACCGGGGAGCTGTTTTTT. This rearrangement joins TRBV18 to TRBJ2-2; TRBD1 might be the D (7 bases). Germline V gene lookup returns CDR1 KGHSH and CDR2 LQKENI. The V end lost 6 bases, the J end lost 1 base, and 15 bases lay between the germline ends. CDR3 size: 16 residues.

This sequence joins TRBV9 and TRBJ2-1; 8 bases agree with TRBD1. J gave up 2 bases and V 0 bases, and 13 bases lay outside the gene matches. This CDR3 is 19 amino acids long. Germline CDR1 reads SGDLS; CDR2 reads YYNGEE. Here the CDR3 reads CASSVATNPTGEAYNEQFF. The CDR3 DNA is TGTGCCAGCAGCGTAGCTACAAACCCGACAGGGGAGGCCTACAATGAGCAGTTCTTC.

The V gene is TRBV30, the J gene TRBJ1-2, with D perhaps TRBD1 (5 bases). V was trimmed by 3 bases and J by 1 base, leaving 6 bases between them. The V gene's germline CDR1 is GTSNPN and CDR2 SVGIG (reference sequence). The CDR3 runs 12 residues. The chain's CDR3 is CAWSQGNYGYTF. The CDR3 nucleotides read TGTGCCTGGAGCCAGGGTAACTATGGCTACACCTTC.

In this sample, this clone turned up once. The V and J genes are TRBV5-1 and TRBJ1-1; the D is unclear. Germline values: CDR1 SGHRS, CDR2 YFSETQ. The CDR3 runs to 15 residues. Between the trimmed V and J ends, which lost 4 bases and 1 base, there was a span of 14 bases. CDR3 residues: CASSPFPPTNTEAFF. CDR3 nucleotides: TGCGCCAGCAGCCCCTTTCCGCCGACGAACACTGAAGCTTTCTTT.

Ten or more counts support this clone. V usage is TRBV19 and J usage is TRBJ1-4; possibly TRBD1 for D (5 bases). V lost 5 bases and J lost 4, with 11 bases in between. Looked up from germline, CDR1 is LNHDA and CDR2 is SQIVND (reference sequence). The CDR3 has 14 residues. CDR3 sequence reads: CASSVGHYNEKLFF. In nucleotides, the CDR3 is TGTGCCAGTAGTGTCGGACATTATAATGAAAAACTGTTTTTT. The complete variable domain, with remaining parts taken from reference TRBV19 and TRBJ1-4, reads DGGITQSPKYLFRKEGQNVTLSCEQNLNHDAMYWYRQDPGQGLRLIYYSQIVNDFQKGDIAEGYSVSREKKESFPLTVTSAQKNPTAFYLCASSVGHYNEKLFFGSGTQLSVL.

The rearrangement joins TRBV4-1 to TRBJ1-6; D ambiguous. Trimming cost V 6 bases and J 3 bases, with 15 bases left between them. CDR1 is MGHRA, CDR2 YSYEKL, per germline. This CDR3 has 16 residues. In DNA form, the CDR3 reads TGCGCCAGCAGTCCCGACCACCCCAGCTATAATTCACCCCTCCACTTT. Protein product: CASSPDHPSYNSPLHF.

The chain joins TRBV11-2 to TRBJ2-3, with D tentatively TRBD1 or TRBD2 (5 bases each). The CDR3 has 15 residues. Trimming cost V 5 bases and J 0 bases, with 12 bases left between them. Germline values: CDR1 SGHAT, CDR2 FQNNGV. The CDR3 bases are TGTGCCAGCAGCCTCTCCCGGGACAGCACAGATACGCAGTATTTT. Translated: CASSLSRDSTDTQYF.

This clone appeared a single time. The chain couples TRBV19 to TRBJ1-1; D is undetermined. The CDR3 has 14 amino acids. Germline-derived CDR1 and CDR2 are LNHDA and SQIVND (reference sequence). Trimming stripped 7 bases from V and 0 bases from J, with 12 bases between. CDR3 sequence: CASTWKYMNTEAFF. As DNA, the CDR3 is TGTGCCAGTACCTGGAAGTATATGAACACTGAAGCTTTCTTT.

The gene calls are TRBV7-3 and TRBJ1-6; D is ambiguous. The CDR3 covers 13 residues. Germline CDR1 and CDR2: SGHTA and FQGTGA. V gave up 2 bases and J gave up 10 bases, with 9 bases separating them. CDR3 loop: CASSLLVGSPLHF. The CDR3 nucleotides read TGTGCCAGCAGCTTATTAGTGGGCTCACCCCTCCACTTT.

Here the CDR3 DNA reads TGTGCCAGCAGCCCAGGACTAGCGGGGGGGTCCCAAGAGACCCAGTACTTC. This gives the protein CASSPGLAGGSQETQYF. This rearrangement joins TRBV5-8 to TRBJ2-5; 15 bases are shared with TRBD2. The CDR3 is 17 residues long. Germline V gene data show CDR1 as SGHTS and CDR2 as YDEGEE. Trimming at V came to 4 bases and at J to 1 base, leaving 5 bases not matched to a gene.

The chain is built from TRBV5-1 and TRBJ2-1, with TRBD2 identical over 7 bases. V shed 3 bases, J shed 6 bases, and the junction held 9 bases outside the gene matches. From germline, CDR1 is SGHRS and CDR2 YFSETQ. CDR3 length: 15 amino acids. In DNA form, the CDR3 reads TGCGCCAGCAGCTCCGAAAGCGGGAAACCCAATGAGCAGTTCTTC. As protein: CASSSESGKPNEQFF.

The CDR3 DNA follows: TGCGCCAGCAGTGAGTCGATAGGTAGTGAGGTAGCATGCGAGCAGTACTTC. Residues: CASSESIGSEVACEQYF. The chain carries TRBV10-2 and TRBJ2-7; D is undetermined. The germline CDR1 and CDR2 sequences are WSHSY and SAAADI. Trimming pared 0 bases from V and 6 bases from J, leaving 21 bases between. CDR3 length: 17 amino acids.

This chain connects TRBV5-1 to TRBJ2-5; 9 nucleotides line up with TRBD1. Per germline, CDR1 SGHRS and CDR2 YFSETQ. CDR3 size: 16 residues. V gave up 5 bases and J gave up 1 base; unmatched junction bases: 9. The CDR3 coding sequence is TGCGCCAGCAGGGACAGGGGCTATTCCCGCCAAGAGACCCAGTACTTC. This codes for CASRDRGYSRQETQYF.

This rearrangement joins TRBV4-1 to TRBJ2-1; tentatively, D is TRBD1 (6 bases). The V and J ends lost 0 bases and 3 bases respectively, with 15 bases between them. Germline CDR1 reads MGHRA; CDR2 reads YSYEKL. The CDR3 length is 17 residues. The CDR3 loop reads CASSQDEIMTGYNEQFF. In nucleotides, the CDR3 is TGCGCCAGCAGCCAAGACGAAATTATGACAGGCTACAATGAGCAGTTCTTC.